This TCR beta chain is drawn from a study of T cells in Graves' hyperthyroidism and ophthalmopathy. As for the study in general: Blood was drawn when the patient was first diagnosed and still untreated.

Remarks on this clonotype: As yet, its antigen is unknown.

Germline V lookup: CDR1 GTSNPN, CDR2 SVGIG (reference sequence). Losses at the gene ends were 1 base for V and 5 bases for J; bases not matched to a gene: 13. The CDR3 is 17 amino acids. Fresh 10 ml peripheral blood yielded PBMCs. Notes on the study in general: Clonotypes that were expanded in thyroid above 0.001 mostly appeared in blood too.

Amplification of TCR beta CDR3 regions used RNA as the template. First-round RT-PCR targeting the TCR CDR3 was performed with the HTBI primer set. TCRdb re-called the multiplex PCR reads through MiXCR, storing one row per CDR3 protein. The data contain roughly 380,000 distinct CDR3 sequences, approximately 15% of them singletons. The V call is TRBV30, the J call TRBJ1-2, with TRBD1 matching 10 bases. Sequencing was carried out using blood. This sequence was found in a woman aged 55-70 years with Graves' hyperthyroidism. The CDR3 loop reads CAWSAFSGQGGRYGYTF. The CDR3 nucleotides are TGTGCCTGGAGTGCCTTTTCCGGACAGGGGGGGCGGTATGGCTACACCTTC. Together with reference TRBV30 and TRBJ1-2, the CDR3 gives the full variable domain: SQTIHQWPATLVQPVGSPLSLECTVEGTSNPNLYWYRQAAGRGLQLLFYSVGIGQISSEVPQNLSASRPQDRQFILSSKKLLLSDSGFYLCAWSAFSGQGGRYGYTFGSGTRLTVV.